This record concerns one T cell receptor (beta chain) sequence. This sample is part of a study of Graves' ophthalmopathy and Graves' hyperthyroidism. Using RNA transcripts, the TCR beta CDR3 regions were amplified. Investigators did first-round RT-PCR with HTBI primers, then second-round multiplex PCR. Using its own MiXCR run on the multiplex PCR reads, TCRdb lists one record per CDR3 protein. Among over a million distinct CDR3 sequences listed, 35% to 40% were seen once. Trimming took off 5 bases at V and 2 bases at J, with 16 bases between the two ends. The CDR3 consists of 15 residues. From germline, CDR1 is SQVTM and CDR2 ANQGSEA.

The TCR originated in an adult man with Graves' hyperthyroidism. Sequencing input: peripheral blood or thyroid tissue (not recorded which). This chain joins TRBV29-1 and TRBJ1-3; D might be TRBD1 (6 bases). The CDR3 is CSVPRGTGTGNTIYF. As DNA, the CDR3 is TGCAGCGTTCCAAGGGGGACGGGCACTGGAAACACCATATATTTT.